The 14 T cell receptor beta chains listed next were all sequenced from one sample in a study of cytomegalovirus exposure and HLA in healthy donors. With 60 Vbeta and 13 Jbeta primers, the PCR was carried out. Assay: immunoSEQ multiplex PCR; the TCRdb copy retains only in-frame clones and omits some. The sample carries some 180,000 clones, around four fifths recorded once. Sequencing was done on a sample of PBMCs. Receptor source: a woman aged 55-75 years in good health and CMV-seropositive.

This clone was counted a few times. V gene TRBV21-1 combines with J gene TRBJ2-1; the D call of TRBD2 is as the table states it, not checked on the DNA. TRBV21-1 is labeled a pseudogene. This CDR3 spans 16 amino acids. CDR3 protein: CASRLGGLAGGNEQFF. The CDR3 DNA sequence: TGTGCCAGCAGGCTCGGTGGGCTAGCGGGGGGAAATGAGCAGTTCTTC.

This rearrangement joins TRBV2 to TRBJ2-6, with TRBD1 identical over 8 bases. Germline-derived CDR1 and CDR2 are SNHLY and FYNNEI. V shed 7 bases, J shed 2 bases, and the junction held 7 bases outside the gene matches. CDR3 length: 16 residues. The CDR3 here is CASKWTGLTGANVLTF. Written as DNA, the CDR3 is TGTGCCAGCAAGTGGACAGGGTTAACTGGGGCCAACGTCCTGACTTTC. Looking up the rest from reference TRBV2 and TRBJ2-6 gives the full variable domain: EPEVTQTPSHQVTQMGQEVILRCVPISNHLYFYWYRQILGQKVEFLVSFYNNEISEKSEIFDDQFSVERPDGSNFTLKIRSTKLEDSAMYFCASKWTGLTGANVLTFGAGSRLTVL.

This clone appeared once. This rearrangement joins TRBV4-1 to TRBJ1-1, with TRBD1 as a possible D gene (5 bases). With 3 bases removed from V and 4 bases from J, the gap between germline ends came to 15 bases. CDR3 size: 15 residues. Germline V CDR1 and CDR2: MGHRA, YSYEKL. The CDR3 bases are TGCGCCAGCAGCCATGTTAAGACGGGGGGCACTGAAGCTTTCTTT. Translation: CASSHVKTGGTEAFF.

The chain carries TRBV13 and TRBJ2-7, with D perhaps TRBD2 (6 bases). Trimming took 5 bases from V and 9 from J, leaving 17 bases between them. The CDR3 is 13 residues long. CDR1 is PRHDT, CDR2 FYEKMQ, per germline (reference sequence). The CDR3 spells CASSPGTVSGQYF. The DNA for the CDR3 is TGTGCCAGCAGCCCCGGGACTGTTTCAGGGCAGTACTTC.

V and J are TRBV5-1 and TRBJ2-5; D is uncertain. V dropped 3 bases and J dropped 2 bases, with 14 bases sitting between them. Germline V gives CDR1 SGHRS, CDR2 YFSETQ. The CDR3 consists of 15 residues. The CDR3 region has the DNA TGCGCCAGCAGCTCGAACGGAGTAGTACAAGAGACCCAGTACTTC. This sequence encodes CASSSNGVVQETQYF.

V and J are TRBV5-8 and TRBJ2-3, with 10 bases lining up with TRBD2. This CDR3 has 18 residues. V trimming: 4 bases; J trimming: 4 bases; junction bases outside the gene matches: 15. Germline lookup yields CDR1 SGHTS and CDR2 YDEGEE. For the CDR3, the DNA is TGTGCCAGCAGCCCCCTCGGGACTAGCGTTGCAGGGGCAGATACGCAGTATTTT. Encoded protein: CASSPLGTSVAGADTQYF.

The genes are TRBV18 and TRBJ1-5, with D maybe TRBD1 (6 bases). The CDR3 has 14 amino acids. CDR1 and CDR2 from the germline V gene are KGHSH and LQKENI. The V gene lost 4 bases and the J gene lost 8 bases, with 15 bases spanning the gap. As DNA, the CDR3 is TGTGCCAGCTCACAGGGAGGGGGGATAGAGCCCCAGCATTTT. Translating it yields CASSQGGGIEPQHF.

V gene TRBV9 combines with J gene TRBJ2-3; D is unresolved. The CDR3 runs to 12 residues. With 3 bases removed from V and 6 bases from J, the gap between germline ends came to 8 bases. The germline gives CDR1 SGDLS, CDR2 YYNGEE. The CDR3 DNA reads as TGTGCCAGCAGCGCGAACTGGGATACGCAGTATTTT. Amino acids: CASSANWDTQYF.

J is TRBJ1-2 and V is TRBV7-6, with TRBD1 matching 8 bases. V dropped 1 base and J dropped 8; count of bases not matched to a gene: 6. Germline V gene lookup returns CDR1 SGHVS and CDR2 FNYEAQ. The CDR3 spans 14 residues. CDR3: CASSLGYGQGGYTF. The CDR3 nucleotides are TGTGCCAGCAGCTTAGGATACGGACAGGGCGGCTACACCTTC.

This chain connects TRBV5-1 to TRBJ2-7; 8 bases map to TRBD1. Losses at the gene ends were 2 bases for V and 6 bases for J; bases not matched to a gene: 10. The CDR3 is 15 residues long. The germline gives CDR1 SGHRS, CDR2 YFSETQ. In nucleotides, the CDR3 is TGCGCCAGCAGCTTAGCCGGGACAGGCTGGGGCGAGCAGTACTTC. Its translation is CASSLAGTGWGEQYF. Full variable domain (outside the CDR3, taken from reference TRBV5-1 and TRBJ2-7): KAGVTQTPRYLIKTRGQQVTLSCSPISGHRSVSWYQQTPGQGLQFLFEYFSETQRNKGNFPGRFSGRQFSNSRSEMNVSTLELGDSALYLCASSLAGTGWGEQYFGPGTRLTVT.

This clone was seen a single time. The rearrangement joins TRBV21-1 to TRBJ2-7; the DNA was not compared with TRBD2, the D call given in the table. TRBV21-1 has pseudogene status. The CDR3 totals 14 residues. Written as DNA, the CDR3 is TGTGCCAGCAGCACTCTAGCGGACCCCTACGAGCAGTACTTC. Its protein product is CASSTLADPYEQYF.

J is TRBJ2-1 and V is TRBV2, with D perhaps TRBD1 (6 bases). Germline CDR1 SNHLY, CDR2 FYNNEI. The CDR3 extends over 18 amino acids. The germline V and J ends were trimmed by 6 bases and 2 bases, with 23 bases remaining between them. In DNA, the CDR3 is TGTGCCAGCAGGCCCCTAATCCGCCGGGACATAGCCTACAATGAGCAGTTCTTC. Amino acids: CASRPLIRRDIAYNEQFF.

The V gene is TRBV28, the J gene TRBJ2-7; TRBD2 aligns across 11 bases. Trimming removed 2 bases from V and 6 bases from J; junction bases left unmatched: 6. CDR3 size: 15 residues. Germline CDR1 is MDHEN and CDR2 is SYDVKM. The CDR3 region is CASSLILAGGGEQYF. In DNA, the CDR3 is TGTGCCAGCAGTTTAATCCTAGCGGGGGGCGGCGAGCAGTACTTC.

The chain recombines TRBV7-3 with TRBJ2-7, with 8 bases matching TRBD1. V lost 5 bases to trimming and J lost 3 bases; unmatched junction nucleotides: 6. Germline V CDR1 and CDR2: SGHTA, FQGTGA. There are 14 residues in the CDR3. In DNA, the CDR3 is TGTGCCAGCAGCATCACAGGGGGACGCTACGAGCAGTACTTC. It is translated as CASSITGGRYEQYF.